Presented here are 10 T cell receptor beta chains from one specimen sequenced in a study of beta chain features in type 1 diabetes. Every isolated RNA sample was fully reverse transcribed, so sequencing captured expressed TCRB transcripts. Libraries were prepared by immunoSEQ multiplex PCR; TCRdb keeps only in-frame clonotypes and omits some of them. The sample has 900,000 or so clones, 15% to 20% seen once. The specimen was naive CD4+ T cells from blood. All receptors come from a woman aged 18-35 years in good health.

The chain uses TRBV7-9 and TRBJ1-1; D is ambiguous. Trimming left V 4 bases short and J 1 base short, with 7 bases between. The CDR3 has 13 residues. From germline, CDR1 is SEHNR and CDR2 FQNEAQ (reference sequence). The CDR3 protein is CASSYTSNTEAFF. The DNA of the CDR3 is TGTGCCAGCAGCTACACATCGAACACTGAAGCTTTCTTT. The complete variable domain, with remaining parts taken from reference TRBV7-9 and TRBJ1-1, reads DTGVSQNPRHKITKRGQNVTFRCDPISEHNRLYWYRQTLGQGPEFLTYFQNEAQLEKSRLLSDRFSAERPKGSFSTLEIQRTEQGDSAMYLCASSYTSNTEAFFGQGTRLTVV.

This clone was observed a few times. V usage is TRBV7-9 and J usage is TRBJ2-5; D may be TRBD2 (6 bases). There are 14 residues in the CDR3. CDR1 is SEHNR and CDR2 is FQNEAQ in the germline V gene (reference sequence). The V end lost 4 bases, the J end lost 0 bases, and 9 bases lay between the germline ends. The CDR3 reads CASSYSGHQETQYF. As DNA, the CDR3 is TGTGCCAGCAGCTATAGCGGACACCAAGAGACCCAGTACTTC.

The chain uses TRBV19 and TRBJ1-1; 8 nucleotides agree with TRBD1. The germline gives CDR1 LNHDA, CDR2 SQIVND (reference sequence). The CDR3 has 19 amino acids. V trimming: 2 bases; J trimming: 1 base; junction bases outside the gene matches: 15. This CDR3 is CASSIFFRQGMPKNTEAFF. The CDR3, as DNA: TGTGCCAGTAGTATATTTTTCCGACAGGGGATGCCGAAGAACACTGAAGCTTTCTTT.

The chain recombines TRBV25-1 with TRBJ2-3; 10 bases fit TRBD1. Per the germline V gene, CDR1 is MGHDK and CDR2 is SYGVNS. The CDR3 runs 17 residues. With V trimmed by 6 bases and J by 4 bases, 13 bases remained unmatched. The CDR3 DNA reads as TGTGCCAGCAGCTTTGCACGGGACAGGGGATCCGCAGATACGCAGTATTTT. Translating it yields CASSFARDRGSADTQYF. The full variable domain, its missing parts supplied by reference TRBV25-1 and TRBJ2-3, is EADIYQTPRYLVIGTGKKITLECSQTMGHDKMYWYQQDPGMELHLIHYSYGVNSTEKGDLSSESTVSRIRTEHFPLTLESARPSHTSQYLCASSFARDRGSADTQYFGPGTRLTVL.

The rearrangement uses TRBV27 and TRBJ2-2; 7 nucleotides match TRBD2. Germline CDR1 is MNHEY and CDR2 is SMNVEV (reference sequence). Trimming removed 6 bases from V and 0 bases from J; junction bases left unmatched: 4. This CDR3 spans 15 amino acids. CDR3 loop: CASRSGISNTGELFF. For the CDR3, the DNA is TGTGCCAGCAGAAGCGGGATATCGAACACCGGGGAGCTGTTTTTT.

This clone has a handful of counts. This chain joins TRBV28 and TRBJ2-1; TRBD1 is a possible D gene (5 bases). From germline, CDR1 is MDHEN and CDR2 SYDVKM. Trimming pared 1 base from V and 3 bases from J, leaving 7 bases between. The CDR3 has 14 residues. CDR3 loop: CASSLSGIYNEQFF. DNA of the CDR3: TGTGCCAGCAGTTTATCAGGGATCTACAATGAGCAGTTCTTC.

The J gene is TRBJ2-7, the V gene TRBV2; 12 bases agree with TRBD2. The germline V gene has CDR1 SNHLY and CDR2 FYNNEI. The V segment lost 7 bases and the J segment 3 bases; nucleotides outside the gene matches: 4. The CDR3 length is 14 residues. CDR3 DNA: TGTGCCAGCACCGGACTAGCGGGAATCTACGAGCAGTACTTC. It specifies CASTGLAGIYEQYF.

This clone was counted between two and nine times. The V and J genes are TRBV7-2 and TRBJ2-1, with D hard to call. V was trimmed by 5 bases and J by 9 bases, leaving 8 bases between them. The CDR3 length is 11 residues. From germline, CDR1 is SGHTA and CDR2 FQGNSA. The CDR3 reads CASSLQFEQFF. The CDR3 region has the DNA TGTGCCAGCAGCCTTCAGTTTGAGCAGTTCTTC.

The chain joins TRBV19 to TRBJ2-1, with 12 bases lining up with TRBD2. The ends lost 6 bases at V and 7 bases at J; junction bases unmatched: 4. The CDR3 covers 14 residues. Germline V lookup: CDR1 LNHDA, CDR2 SQIVND (reference sequence). The CDR3 sequence: CASRLLAGGNEQFF. The CDR3 DNA reads TGTGCCAGTAGACTACTAGCGGGAGGTAATGAGCAGTTCTTC.

The chain carries TRBV2 and TRBJ2-5; D possibly corresponds to TRBD2 (6 bases). This CDR3 spans 14 amino acids. Germline CDR1 SNHLY, CDR2 FYNNEI. The V and J ends lost 7 bases and 3 bases respectively, with 15 bases between them. The CDR3 DNA is TGTGCCAGCACTCCGTTTAGCGGTGAAGAGACCCAGTACTTC. It specifies CASTPFSGEETQYF.